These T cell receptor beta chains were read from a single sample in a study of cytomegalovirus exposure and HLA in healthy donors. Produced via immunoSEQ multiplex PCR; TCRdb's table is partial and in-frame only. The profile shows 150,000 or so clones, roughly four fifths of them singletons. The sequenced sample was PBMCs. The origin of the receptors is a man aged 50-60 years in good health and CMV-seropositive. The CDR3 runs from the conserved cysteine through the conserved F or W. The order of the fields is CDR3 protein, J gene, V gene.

CASSLAGGDTQYF,TRBJ2-3,TRBV6-4
CASKREKLYEQYF,TRBJ2-7,TRBV2
CASSVERGIQETQYF,TRBJ2-5,TRBV9
CASSQRQGTDTQYF,TRBJ2-3,TRBV14
CASSYGSGIYGYTF,TRBJ1-2,TRBV6-6
CASSLGVLAGGPWQFF,TRBJ2-1,TRBV7-4
CASSVGASGDYEQYF,TRBJ2-7,TRBV9
CASSQAQGVAETQYF,TRBJ2-5,TRBV4-1
CASRSDQREGWYEQYF,TRBJ2-7,TRBV28
CASSLRGAHGYTF,TRBJ1-2,TRBV13
CASSESEETQYF,TRBJ2-5,TRBV25-1
CASSLAGFFSGNTIYF,TRBJ1-3,TRBV7-8
CASSYSSVVILFF,TRBJ2-1,TRBV6-5
CASSLFPSLGRRSTQYF,TRBJ2-5,TRBV28
CASSPGLAGETQYF,TRBJ2-5,TRBV7-3
CASSSHEGGYGYTF,TRBJ1-2,TRBV28
CASSLAPRGASNQPQHF,TRBJ1-5,TRBV7-6
CASSSRLGGEQFF,TRBJ2-1,TRBV7-3
CASRIIQENTEAFF,TRBJ1-1,TRBV27
CASSVGVAGNTGELFF,TRBJ2-2,TRBV9
CATSREQGASGNTIYF,TRBJ1-3,TRBV15
CASSDTNRDTDTQYF,TRBJ2-3,TRBV2
CASSLSGANTDTQYF,TRBJ2-3,TRBV5-1
CASSPTGQGAYEQYF,TRBJ2-7,TRBV6-5
CASSEALGRTEAFF,TRBJ1-1,TRBV6-1
CASSLGLGGRSPLHF,TRBJ1-6,TRBV7-9
CASSEGSYEQYF,TRBJ2-7,TRBV6-1
CASRSTSGRETQYF,TRBJ2-5,TRBV2
CASSSGLAGTDTQYF,TRBJ2-3,TRBV7-2
CASSQVRSGANVLTF,TRBJ2-6,TRBV7-3
CASSQGAATSGNTIYF,TRBJ1-3,TRBV4-1
CASSSRPGQGAITEAFF,TRBJ1-1,TRBV5-1
CASSASGGGYNEQFF,TRBJ2-1,TRBV6-5
CASSPEAYEQYF,-,TRBV7-9
CASSLPGGSYGYTF,TRBJ1-2,TRBV28